Here is one T cell receptor beta chain with its context. As originally analysed: Nucleated cell number was recorded as an estimate derived from reference gene primer amplification. Using immunoSEQ multiplex PCR, the repertoire was profiled, and TCRdb retains in-frame clones only, with some absent. The D gene and trimming were derived from the DNA, and the V and J assignments and clone size from that table. The repertoire has roughly 160,000 clones, approximately 83% of them found once; the top ten carry 2.5% to 3.5%. This sample stems from a study of blood T cell repertoires in COVID-19. The sequenced sample consisted of peripheral blood. The source of this sequence is a woman aged 60-70 years with acute or convalescent COVID-19.

DNA for the CDR3: TGTGCCAGCAGCCAGGCCGCCGGGACATTCAACTACGAGCAGTACTTC. It specifies CASSQAAGTFNYEQYF. V is TRBV14 and J is TRBJ2-7; tentatively, D is TRBD1 (6 bases). The CDR3 is 16 amino acids. Germline V gene data show CDR1 as SGHDN and CDR2 as FVKESK. The V end lost 3 bases, the J end lost 3 bases, and 18 bases lay between the germline ends.